The source of this T cell receptor (beta chain) is a study of control samples from healthy donors and cancer patients. Clones were read by immunoSEQ multiplex PCR, and TCRdb kept only the in-frame ones, dropping some. In the table there are approximately 170,000 clones, around 90% of which are singletons. Germline CDR1 reads LNHDA; CDR2 reads SQIVND (reference sequence). V gave up 5 bases and J gave up 7 bases; unmatched junction bases: 10. The CDR3 sequence is 15 residues long. The sequence came from a woman in her 50s in good health. The source material was blood. The genes are TRBV19 and TRBJ2-1; TRBD2 agrees at 8 bases. The CDR3, as DNA: TGTGCCAGTAGTGTGACTAGCGTAAGATCGAATGAGCAGTTCTTC. This encodes CASSVTSVRSNEQFF.